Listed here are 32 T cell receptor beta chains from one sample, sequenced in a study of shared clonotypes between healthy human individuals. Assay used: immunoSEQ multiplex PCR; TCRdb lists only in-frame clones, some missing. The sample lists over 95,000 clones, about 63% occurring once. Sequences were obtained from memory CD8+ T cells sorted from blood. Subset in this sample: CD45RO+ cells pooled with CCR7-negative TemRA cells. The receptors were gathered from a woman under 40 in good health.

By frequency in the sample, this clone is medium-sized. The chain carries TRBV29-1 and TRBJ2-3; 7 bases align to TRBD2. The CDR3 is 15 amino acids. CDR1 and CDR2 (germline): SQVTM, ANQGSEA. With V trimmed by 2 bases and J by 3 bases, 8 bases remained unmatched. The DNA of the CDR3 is TGCAGCGTTGAACTATTTAGCGGGTCGACAGATACGCAGTATTTT. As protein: CSVELFSGSTDTQYF.

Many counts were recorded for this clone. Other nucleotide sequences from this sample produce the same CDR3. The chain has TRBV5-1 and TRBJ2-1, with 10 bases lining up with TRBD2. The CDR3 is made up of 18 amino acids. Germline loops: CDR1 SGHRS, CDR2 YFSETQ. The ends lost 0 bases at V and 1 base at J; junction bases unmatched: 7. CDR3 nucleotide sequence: TGCGCCAGCAGCTTGGCTCCTAGCGGGAGTGTATCCTACAATGAGCAGTTCTTC. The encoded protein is CASSLAPSGSVSYNEQFF.

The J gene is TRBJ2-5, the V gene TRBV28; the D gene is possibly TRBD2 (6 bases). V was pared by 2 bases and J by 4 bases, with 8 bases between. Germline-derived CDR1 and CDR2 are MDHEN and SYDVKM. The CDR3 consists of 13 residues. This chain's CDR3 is CASSLKGGETQYF. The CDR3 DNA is TGTGCCAGCAGTTTAAAGGGAGGAGAGACCCAGTACTTC.

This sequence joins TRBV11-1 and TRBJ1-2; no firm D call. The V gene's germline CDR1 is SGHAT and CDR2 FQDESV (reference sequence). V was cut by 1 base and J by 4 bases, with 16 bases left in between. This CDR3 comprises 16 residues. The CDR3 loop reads CASSLDGKAGTYGYTF. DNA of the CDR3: TGTGCCAGCAGCTTAGACGGTAAGGCTGGAACCTATGGCTACACCTTC.

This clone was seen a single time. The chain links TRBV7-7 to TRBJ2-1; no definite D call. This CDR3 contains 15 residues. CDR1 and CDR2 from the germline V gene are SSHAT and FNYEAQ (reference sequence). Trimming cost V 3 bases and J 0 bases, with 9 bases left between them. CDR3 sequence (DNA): TGTGCCAGCAGCTTTGAAACCGGCTCCTACAATGAGCAGTTCTTC. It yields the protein CASSFETGSYNEQFF.

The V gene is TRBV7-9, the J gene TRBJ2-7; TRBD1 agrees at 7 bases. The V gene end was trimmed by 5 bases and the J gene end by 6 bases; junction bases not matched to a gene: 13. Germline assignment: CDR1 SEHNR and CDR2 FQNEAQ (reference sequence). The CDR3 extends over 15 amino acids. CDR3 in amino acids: CASSPRQGSNREQYF. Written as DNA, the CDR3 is TGTGCCAGCAGCCCCCGACAGGGTTCGAACCGCGAGCAGTACTTC.

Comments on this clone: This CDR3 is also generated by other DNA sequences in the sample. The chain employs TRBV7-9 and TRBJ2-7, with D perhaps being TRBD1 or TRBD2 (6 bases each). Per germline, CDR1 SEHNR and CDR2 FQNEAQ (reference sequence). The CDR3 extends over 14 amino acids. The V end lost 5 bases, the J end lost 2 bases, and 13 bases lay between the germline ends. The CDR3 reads CASSGGGAAYEQYF. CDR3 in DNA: TGTGCCAGCAGCGGGGGCGGGGCAGCCTACGAGCAGTACTTC.

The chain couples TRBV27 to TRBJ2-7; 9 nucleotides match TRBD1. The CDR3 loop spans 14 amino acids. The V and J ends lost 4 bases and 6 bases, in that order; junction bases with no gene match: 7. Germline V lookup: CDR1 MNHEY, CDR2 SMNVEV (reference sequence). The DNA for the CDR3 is TGTGCCAGCAGTTCACCGGGACAGGGAGGCGAGCAGTACTTC. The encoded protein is CASSSPGQGGEQYF.

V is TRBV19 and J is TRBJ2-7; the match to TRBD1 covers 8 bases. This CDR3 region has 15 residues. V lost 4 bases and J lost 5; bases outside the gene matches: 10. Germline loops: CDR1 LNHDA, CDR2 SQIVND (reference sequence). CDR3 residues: CASSTRTGIYNEQYF. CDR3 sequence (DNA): TGTGCCAGTAGTACTAGGACAGGGATTTACAACGAGCAGTACTTC. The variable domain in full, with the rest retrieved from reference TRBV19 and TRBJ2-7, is DGGITQSPKYLFRKEGQNVTLSCEQNLNHDAMYWYRQDPGQGLRLIYYSQIVNDFQKGDIAEGYSVSREKKESFPLTVTSAQKNPTAFYLCASSTRTGIYNEQYFGPGTRLTVT.

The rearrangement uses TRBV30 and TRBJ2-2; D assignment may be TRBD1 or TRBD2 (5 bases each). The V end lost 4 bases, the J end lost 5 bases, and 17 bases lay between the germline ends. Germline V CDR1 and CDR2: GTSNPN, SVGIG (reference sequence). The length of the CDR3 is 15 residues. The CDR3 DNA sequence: TGTGCCTGGACCCGTAGGGGCAGGGAGACCGGGGAGCTGTTTTTT. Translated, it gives CAWTRRGRETGELFF.

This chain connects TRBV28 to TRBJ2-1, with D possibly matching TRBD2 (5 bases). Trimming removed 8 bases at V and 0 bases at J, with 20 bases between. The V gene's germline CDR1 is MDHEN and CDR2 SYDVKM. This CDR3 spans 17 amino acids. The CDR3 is CASSPLGMMSSYNEQFF. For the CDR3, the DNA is TGTGCCAGCTCCCCACTAGGTATGATGAGCTCCTACAATGAGCAGTTCTTC.

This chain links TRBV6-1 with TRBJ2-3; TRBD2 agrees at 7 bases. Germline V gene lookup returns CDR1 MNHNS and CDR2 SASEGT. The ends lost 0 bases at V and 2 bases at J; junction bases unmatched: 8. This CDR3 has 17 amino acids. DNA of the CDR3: TGTGCCAGCAGTGAAGCCCCTTGGGGGGGTACCACAGATACGCAGTATTTT. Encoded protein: CASSEAPWGGTTDTQYF.

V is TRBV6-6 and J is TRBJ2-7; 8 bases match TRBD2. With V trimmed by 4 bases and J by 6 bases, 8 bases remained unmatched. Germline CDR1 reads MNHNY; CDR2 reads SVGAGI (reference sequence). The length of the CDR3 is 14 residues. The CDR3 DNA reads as TGTGCCAGCAGTTCCCAAAGCGGGAGAGGCGAGCAGTACTTC. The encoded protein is CASSSQSGRGEQYF.

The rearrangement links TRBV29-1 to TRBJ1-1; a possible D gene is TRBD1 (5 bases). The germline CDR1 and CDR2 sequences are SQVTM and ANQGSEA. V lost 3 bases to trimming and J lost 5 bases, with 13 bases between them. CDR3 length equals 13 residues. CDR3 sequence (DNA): TGCAGCGTTGACGACCCAGGGATAACTGAAGCTTTCTTT. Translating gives CSVDDPGITEAFF.

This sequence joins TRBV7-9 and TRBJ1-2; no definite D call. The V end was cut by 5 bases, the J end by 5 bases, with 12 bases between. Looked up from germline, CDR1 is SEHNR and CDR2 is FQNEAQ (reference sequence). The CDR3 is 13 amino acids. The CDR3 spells CASSKVVRYGYTF. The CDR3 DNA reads TGTGCCAGCAGCAAGGTAGTGAGGTATGGCTACACCTTC.

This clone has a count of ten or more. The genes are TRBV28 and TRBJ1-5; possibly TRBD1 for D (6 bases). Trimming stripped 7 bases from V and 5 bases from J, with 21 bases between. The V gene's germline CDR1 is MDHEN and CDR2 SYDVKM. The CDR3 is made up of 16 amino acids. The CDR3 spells CASKTRGGKADQPQHF. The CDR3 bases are TGTGCCAGCAAGACGAGGGGGGGTAAAGCCGATCAGCCCCAGCATTTT.

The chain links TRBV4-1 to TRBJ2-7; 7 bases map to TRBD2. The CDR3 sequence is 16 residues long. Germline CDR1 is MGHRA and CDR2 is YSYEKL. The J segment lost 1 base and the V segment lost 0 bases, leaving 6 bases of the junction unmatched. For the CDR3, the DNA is TGCGCCAGCAGCCAAGAATGGGGGAGGGCTTCCTACGAGCAGTACTTC. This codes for CASSQEWGRASYEQYF.

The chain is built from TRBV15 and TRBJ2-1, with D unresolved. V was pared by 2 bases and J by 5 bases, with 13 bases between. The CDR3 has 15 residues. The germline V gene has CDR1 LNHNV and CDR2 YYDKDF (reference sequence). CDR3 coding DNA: TGTGCCACCAGCAGAACCACGGCAGGAAACAATGAGCAGTTCTTC. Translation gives CATSRTTAGNNEQFF.

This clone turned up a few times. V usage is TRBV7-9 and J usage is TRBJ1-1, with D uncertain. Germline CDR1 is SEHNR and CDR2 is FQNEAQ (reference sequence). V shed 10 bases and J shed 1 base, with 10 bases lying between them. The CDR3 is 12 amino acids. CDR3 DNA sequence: TGTGCCATCGAAACCGGGAACACTGAAGCTTTCTTT. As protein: CAIETGNTEAFF.

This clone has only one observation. CDR3: CASSHIYEQYF. DNA of the CDR3: TGTGCCAGCAGTCATATCTACGAGCAGTACTTC. The chain joins TRBV28 to TRBJ2-7, with unresolved D. The V end was cut by 5 bases, the J end by 3 bases, with 5 bases between. CDR1 is MDHEN and CDR2 is SYDVKM in the germline V gene. The CDR3 sequence is 11 residues long. Filled out from reference TRBV28 and TRBJ2-7, the complete variable domain reads DVKVTQSSRYLVKRTGEKVFLECVQDMDHENMFWYRQDPGLGLRLIYFSYDVKMKEKGDIPEGYSVSREKKERFSLILESASTNQTSMYLCASSHIYEQYFGPGTRLTVT.

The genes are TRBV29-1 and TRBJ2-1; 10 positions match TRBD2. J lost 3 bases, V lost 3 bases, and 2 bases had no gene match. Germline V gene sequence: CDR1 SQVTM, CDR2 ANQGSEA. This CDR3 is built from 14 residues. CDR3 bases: TGCAGCGTTGACCGGACTAGCGGCTACAATGAGCAGTTCTTC. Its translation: CSVDRTSGYNEQFF.

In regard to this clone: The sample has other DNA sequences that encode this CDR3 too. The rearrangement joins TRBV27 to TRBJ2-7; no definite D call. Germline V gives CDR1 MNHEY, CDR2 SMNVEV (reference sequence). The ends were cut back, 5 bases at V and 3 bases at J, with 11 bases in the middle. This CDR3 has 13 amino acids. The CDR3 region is CASSPDSNYEQYF. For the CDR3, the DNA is TGTGCCAGCAGTCCCGACTCCAACTACGAGCAGTACTTC.

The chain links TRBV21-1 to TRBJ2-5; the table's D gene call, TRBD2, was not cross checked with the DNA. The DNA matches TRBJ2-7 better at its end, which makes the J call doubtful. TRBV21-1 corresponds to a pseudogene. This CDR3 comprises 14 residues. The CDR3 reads CASSPSLRNYEQYF. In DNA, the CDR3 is TGTGCCAGCAGCCCTTCCCTCCGGAACTACGAGCAGTACTTC.

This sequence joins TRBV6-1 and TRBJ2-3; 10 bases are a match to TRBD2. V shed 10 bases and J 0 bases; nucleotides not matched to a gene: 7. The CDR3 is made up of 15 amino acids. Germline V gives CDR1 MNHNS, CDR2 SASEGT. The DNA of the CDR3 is TGTGCCACGCACTCACTAGCGGGAAGCACAGATACGCAGTATTTT. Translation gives CATHSLAGSTDTQYF.

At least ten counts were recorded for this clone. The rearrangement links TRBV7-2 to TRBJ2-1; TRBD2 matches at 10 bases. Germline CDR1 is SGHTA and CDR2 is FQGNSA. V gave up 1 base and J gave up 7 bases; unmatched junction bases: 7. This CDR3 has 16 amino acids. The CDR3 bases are TGTGCCAGCAGCTTAGGGTTGGGAGCGGGAGGGAATGAGCAGTTCTTC. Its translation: CASSLGLGAGGNEQFF.

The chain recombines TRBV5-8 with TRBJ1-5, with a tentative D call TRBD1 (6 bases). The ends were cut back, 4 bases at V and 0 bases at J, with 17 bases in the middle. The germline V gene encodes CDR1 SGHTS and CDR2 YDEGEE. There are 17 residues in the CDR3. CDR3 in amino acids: CASSNYWDTYSNQPQHF. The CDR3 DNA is TGTGCCAGCAGCAACTACTGGGACACTTATAGCAATCAGCCCCAGCATTTT.

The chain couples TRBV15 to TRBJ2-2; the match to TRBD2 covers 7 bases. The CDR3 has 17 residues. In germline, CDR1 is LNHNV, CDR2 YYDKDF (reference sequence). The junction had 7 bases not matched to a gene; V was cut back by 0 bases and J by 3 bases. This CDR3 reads CATSRDYRGSYTGELFF. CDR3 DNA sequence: TGTGCCACCAGCAGAGATTACCGCGGGAGCTACACCGGGGAGCTGTTTTTT.

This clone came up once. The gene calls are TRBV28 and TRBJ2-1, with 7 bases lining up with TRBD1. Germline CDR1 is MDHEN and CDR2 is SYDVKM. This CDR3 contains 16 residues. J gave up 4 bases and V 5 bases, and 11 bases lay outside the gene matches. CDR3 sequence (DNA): TGTGCCAGCAGTATCCCACTCGGGACAGATTACAATGAGCAGTTCTTC. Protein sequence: CASSIPLGTDYNEQFF.

CDR3 region: CASSPRIQGRIYEQYF. Here the CDR3 DNA reads TGTGCCAGCAGCCCGCGCATCCAAGGACGGATCTACGAGCAGTACTTC. The chain combines TRBV7-8 with TRBJ2-7, with D uncertain. V lost 5 bases and J 3 bases, leaving 20 bases between the germline ends. The germline CDR1 and CDR2 sequences are SGHVS and FQNEAQ. CDR3 length: 16 amino acids.

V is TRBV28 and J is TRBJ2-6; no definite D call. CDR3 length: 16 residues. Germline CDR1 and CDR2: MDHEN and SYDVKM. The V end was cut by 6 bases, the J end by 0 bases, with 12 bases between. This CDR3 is CASSPHRISGANVLTF. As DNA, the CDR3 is TGTGCCAGCAGCCCGCATAGAATCTCTGGGGCCAACGTCCTGACTTTC.

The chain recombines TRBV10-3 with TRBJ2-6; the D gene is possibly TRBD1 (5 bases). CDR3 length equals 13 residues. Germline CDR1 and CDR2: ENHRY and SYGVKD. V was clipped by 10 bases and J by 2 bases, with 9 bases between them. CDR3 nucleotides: TGTGCCACTCTAGGGGCTGGGGCCAACGTCCTGACTTTC. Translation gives CATLGAGANVLTF.

The CDR3 sequence: CASSQDGTAWTGELFF. CDR3 in DNA: TGCGCCAGCAGCCAAGACGGAACAGCTTGGACCGGGGAGCTGTTTTTT. The V and J genes are TRBV4-1 and TRBJ2-2; D is ambiguous. Germline-derived CDR1 and CDR2 are MGHRA and YSYEKL. The V gene lost 0 bases and the J gene lost 5 bases, with 13 bases spanning the gap. CDR3 length: 16 amino acids.